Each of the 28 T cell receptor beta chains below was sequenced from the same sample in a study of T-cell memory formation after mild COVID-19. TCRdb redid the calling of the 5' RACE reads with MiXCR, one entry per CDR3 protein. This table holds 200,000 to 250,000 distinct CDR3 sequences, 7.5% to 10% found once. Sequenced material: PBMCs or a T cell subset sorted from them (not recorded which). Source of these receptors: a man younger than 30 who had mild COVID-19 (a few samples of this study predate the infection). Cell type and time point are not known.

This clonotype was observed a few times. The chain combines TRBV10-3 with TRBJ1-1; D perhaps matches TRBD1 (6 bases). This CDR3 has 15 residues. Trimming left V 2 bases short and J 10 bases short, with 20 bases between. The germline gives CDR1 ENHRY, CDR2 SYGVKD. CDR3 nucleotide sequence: TGTGCCATCAGTGAGAAAACCGGGGGCGAAAGTAGAGCTTTCTTT. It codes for CAISEKTGGESRAFF.

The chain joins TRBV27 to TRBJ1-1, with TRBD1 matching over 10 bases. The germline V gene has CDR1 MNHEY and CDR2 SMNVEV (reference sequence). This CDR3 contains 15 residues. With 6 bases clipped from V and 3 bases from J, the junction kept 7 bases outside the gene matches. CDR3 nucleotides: TGTGCCAGCAGCCCGACAGGGGGCGCGGACACTGAAGCTTTCTTT. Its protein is CASSPTGGADTEAFF.

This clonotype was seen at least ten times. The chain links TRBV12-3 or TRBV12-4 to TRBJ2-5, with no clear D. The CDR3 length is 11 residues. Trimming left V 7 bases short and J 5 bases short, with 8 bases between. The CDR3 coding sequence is TGTGCCAGCACCCTGGGGGAGACCCAGTACTTC. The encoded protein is CASTLGETQYF.

The CDR3 loop is CASRATGGTDTQYF. The CDR3 DNA reads TGTGCCAGCAGGGCGACAGGGGGCACAGATACGCAGTATTTT. This chain joins TRBV6-1 and TRBJ2-3; TRBD1 aligns across 8 bases. V lost 6 bases, J lost 1 base, and 3 bases stayed unmatched. Per the germline V gene, CDR1 is MNHNS and CDR2 is SASEGT. The CDR3 is 14 residues long.

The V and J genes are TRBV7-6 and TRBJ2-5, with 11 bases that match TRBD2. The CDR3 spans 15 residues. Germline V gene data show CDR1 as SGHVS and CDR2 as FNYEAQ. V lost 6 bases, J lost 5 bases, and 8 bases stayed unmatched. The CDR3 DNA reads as TGTGCCAGCAGACTAACTAGCGGGGGACGGGAGACCCAGTACTTC. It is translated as CASRLTSGGRETQYF.

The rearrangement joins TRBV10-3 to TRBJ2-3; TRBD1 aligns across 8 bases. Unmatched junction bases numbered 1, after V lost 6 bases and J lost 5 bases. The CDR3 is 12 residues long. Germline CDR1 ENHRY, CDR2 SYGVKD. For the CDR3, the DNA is TGTGCCATCAGACAGGGGGGAGATACGCAGTATTTT. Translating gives CAIRQGGDTQYF.

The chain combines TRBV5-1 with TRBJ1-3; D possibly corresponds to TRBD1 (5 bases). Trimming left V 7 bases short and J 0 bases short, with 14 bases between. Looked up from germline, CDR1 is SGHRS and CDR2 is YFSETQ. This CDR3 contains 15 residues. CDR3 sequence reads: CASAPRDLSGNTIYF. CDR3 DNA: TGCGCCAGCGCCCCACGGGACCTCTCTGGAAACACCATATATTTT.

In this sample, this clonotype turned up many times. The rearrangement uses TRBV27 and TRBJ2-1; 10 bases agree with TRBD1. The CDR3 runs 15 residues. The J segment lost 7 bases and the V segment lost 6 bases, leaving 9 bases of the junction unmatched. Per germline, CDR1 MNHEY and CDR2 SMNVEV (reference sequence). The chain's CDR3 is CASRLPGQGNNEQFF. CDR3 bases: TGTGCCAGCAGGCTACCGGGACAGGGGAATAATGAGCAGTTCTTC.

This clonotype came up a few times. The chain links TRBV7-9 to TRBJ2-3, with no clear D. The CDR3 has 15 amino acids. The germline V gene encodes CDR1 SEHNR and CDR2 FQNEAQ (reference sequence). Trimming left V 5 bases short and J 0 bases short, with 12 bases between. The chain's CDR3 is CASSRPRGSTDTQYF. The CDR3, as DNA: TGTGCCAGCAGCCGCCCCCGTGGGAGCACAGATACGCAGTATTTT.

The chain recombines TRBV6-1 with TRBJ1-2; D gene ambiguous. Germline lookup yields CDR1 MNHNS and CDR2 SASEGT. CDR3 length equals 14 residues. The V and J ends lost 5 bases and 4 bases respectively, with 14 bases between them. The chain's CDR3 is CASSSQDYGYGYTF. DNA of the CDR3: TGTGCCAGCAGTTCCCAGGATTACGGCTATGGCTACACCTTC.

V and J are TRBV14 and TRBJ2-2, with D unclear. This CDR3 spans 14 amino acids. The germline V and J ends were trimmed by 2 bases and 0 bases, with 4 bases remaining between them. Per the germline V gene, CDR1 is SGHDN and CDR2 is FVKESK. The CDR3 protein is CASSQQPNTGELFF. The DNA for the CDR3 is TGTGCCAGCAGCCAACAACCGAACACCGGGGAGCTGTTTTTT.

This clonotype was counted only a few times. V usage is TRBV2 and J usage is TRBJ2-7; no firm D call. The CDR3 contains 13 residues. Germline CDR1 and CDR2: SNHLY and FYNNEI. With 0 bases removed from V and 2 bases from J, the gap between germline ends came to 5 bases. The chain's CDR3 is CASSEATPYEQYF. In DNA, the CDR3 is TGTGCCAGCAGTGAAGCGACCCCCTACGAGCAGTACTTC.

CDR3 DNA: TGTGCCAGCAGTTACCGAGGGACAGGACACCTGGAGCTGTTTTTT. Translating gives CASSYRGTGHLELFF. The chain has TRBV6-2 or TRBV6-3 and TRBJ2-2; 8 bases fit TRBD1. Germline V gives CDR1 MNHEY, CDR2 SVGEGT. This CDR3 contains 15 residues. V dropped 2 bases and J dropped 10; count of bases not matched to a gene: 9.

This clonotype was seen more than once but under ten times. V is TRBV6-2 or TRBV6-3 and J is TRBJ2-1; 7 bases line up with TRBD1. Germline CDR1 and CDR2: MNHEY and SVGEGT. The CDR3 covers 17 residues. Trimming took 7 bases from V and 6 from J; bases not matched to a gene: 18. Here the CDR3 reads CASTPRTGRPLSNEQFF. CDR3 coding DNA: TGTGCCAGCACTCCCAGGACAGGCCGACCTTTATCCAATGAGCAGTTCTTC.

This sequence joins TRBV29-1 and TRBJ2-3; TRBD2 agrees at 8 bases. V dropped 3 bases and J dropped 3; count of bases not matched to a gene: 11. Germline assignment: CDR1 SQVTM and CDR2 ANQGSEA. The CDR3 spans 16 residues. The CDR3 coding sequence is TGCAGCGTTGACCGAGCAGGTGGCGGGGGGACAGATACGCAGTATTTT. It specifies CSVDRAGGGGTDTQYF.

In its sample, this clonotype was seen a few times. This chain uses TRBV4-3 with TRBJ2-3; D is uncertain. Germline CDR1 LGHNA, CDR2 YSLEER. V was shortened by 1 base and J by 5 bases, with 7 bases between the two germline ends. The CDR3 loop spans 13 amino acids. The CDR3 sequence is CASSQARRDTQYF. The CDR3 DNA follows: TGCGCCAGCAGCCAAGCCCGTCGAGATACGCAGTATTTT.

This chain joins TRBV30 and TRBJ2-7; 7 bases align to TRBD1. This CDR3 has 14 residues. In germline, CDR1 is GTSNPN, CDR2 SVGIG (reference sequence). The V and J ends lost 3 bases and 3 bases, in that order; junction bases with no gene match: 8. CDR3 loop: CAWRDWDRDYEQYF. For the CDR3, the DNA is TGTGCCTGGAGAGATTGGGACAGAGACTACGAGCAGTACTTC.

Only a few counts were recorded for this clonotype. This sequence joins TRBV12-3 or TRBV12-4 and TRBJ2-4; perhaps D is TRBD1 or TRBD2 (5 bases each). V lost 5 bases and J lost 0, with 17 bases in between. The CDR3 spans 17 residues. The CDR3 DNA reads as TGTGCCAGCAGTGTTCTAACGAGGGGTTTAGCCAAAAACATTCAGTACTTC. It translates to CASSVLTRGLAKNIQYF.

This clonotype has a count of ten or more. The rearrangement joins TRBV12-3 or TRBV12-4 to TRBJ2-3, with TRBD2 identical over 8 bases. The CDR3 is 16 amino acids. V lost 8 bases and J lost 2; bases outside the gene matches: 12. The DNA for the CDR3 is TGTGCCAGCTGTAGACTGCCTAGCGGGTCCACAGATACGCAGTATTTT. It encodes CASCRLPSGSTDTQYF.

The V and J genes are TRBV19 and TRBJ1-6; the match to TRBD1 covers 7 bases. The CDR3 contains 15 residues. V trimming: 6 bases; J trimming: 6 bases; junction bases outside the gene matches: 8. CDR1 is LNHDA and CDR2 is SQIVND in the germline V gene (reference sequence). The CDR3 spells CASSFGTALNSPLHF. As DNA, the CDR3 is TGTGCCAGTAGCTTCGGGACAGCTCTTAATTCACCCCTCCACTTT.

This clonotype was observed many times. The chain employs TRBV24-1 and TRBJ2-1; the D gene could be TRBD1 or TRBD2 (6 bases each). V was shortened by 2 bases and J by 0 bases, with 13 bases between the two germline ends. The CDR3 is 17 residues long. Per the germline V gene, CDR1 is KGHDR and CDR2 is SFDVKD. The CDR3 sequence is CATSDWRGASSYNEQFF. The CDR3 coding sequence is TGTGCCACCAGTGATTGGAGGGGGGCCTCCTCCTACAATGAGCAGTTCTTC.

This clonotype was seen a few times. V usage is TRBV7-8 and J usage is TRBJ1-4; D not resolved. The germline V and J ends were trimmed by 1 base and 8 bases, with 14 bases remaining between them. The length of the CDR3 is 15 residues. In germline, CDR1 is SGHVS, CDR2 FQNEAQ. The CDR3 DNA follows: TGTGCCAGCAGCTTAGACCGGGGAACGGGCGAAAAACTGTTTTTT. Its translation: CASSLDRGTGEKLFF. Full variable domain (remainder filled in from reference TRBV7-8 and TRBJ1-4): GAGVSQSPRYKVAKRGQDVALRCDPISGHVSLFWYQQALGQGPEFLTYFQNEAQLDKSGLPSDRFFAERPEGSVSTLKIQRTQQEDSAVYLCASSLDRGTGEKLFFGSGTQLSVL.

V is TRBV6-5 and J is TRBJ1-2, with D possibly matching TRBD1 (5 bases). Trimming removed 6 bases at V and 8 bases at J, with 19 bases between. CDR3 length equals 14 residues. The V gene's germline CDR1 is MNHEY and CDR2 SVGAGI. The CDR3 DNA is TGTGCCAGCAGATTCCCGGGACGGGTAGGAGGCTACACCTTC. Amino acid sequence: CASRFPGRVGGYTF.

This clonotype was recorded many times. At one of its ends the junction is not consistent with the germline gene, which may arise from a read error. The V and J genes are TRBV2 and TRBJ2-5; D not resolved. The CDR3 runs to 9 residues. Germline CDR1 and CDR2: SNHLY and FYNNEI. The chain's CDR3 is CASGSVRHF. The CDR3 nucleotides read TGTGCCAGCGGGTCCGTGCGGCACTTC.

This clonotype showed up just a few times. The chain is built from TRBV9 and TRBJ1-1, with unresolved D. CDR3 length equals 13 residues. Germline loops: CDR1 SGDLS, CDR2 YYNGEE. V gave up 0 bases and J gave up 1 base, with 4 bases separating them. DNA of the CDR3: TGTGCCAGCAGCGTAGACGGGAACACTGAAGCTTTCTTT. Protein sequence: CASSVDGNTEAFF.

The CDR3 DNA is TGTGCCAGTAGTAACGACAGGGGAACAGATACGCAGTATTTT. Protein sequence: CASSNDRGTDTQYF. The chain employs TRBV19 and TRBJ2-3, with TRBD1 identical over 8 bases. Unmatched junction bases numbered 3, after V lost 4 bases and J lost 3 bases. CDR1 and CDR2 from the germline V gene are LNHDA and SQIVND (reference sequence). This CDR3 is 14 amino acids long.

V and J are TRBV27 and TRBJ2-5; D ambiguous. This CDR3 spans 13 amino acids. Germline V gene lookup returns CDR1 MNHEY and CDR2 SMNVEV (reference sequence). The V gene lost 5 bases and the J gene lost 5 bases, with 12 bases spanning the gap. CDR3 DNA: TGTGCCAGCAGTAACCGGAACGGGGAGACCCAGTACTTC. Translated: CASSNRNGETQYF.

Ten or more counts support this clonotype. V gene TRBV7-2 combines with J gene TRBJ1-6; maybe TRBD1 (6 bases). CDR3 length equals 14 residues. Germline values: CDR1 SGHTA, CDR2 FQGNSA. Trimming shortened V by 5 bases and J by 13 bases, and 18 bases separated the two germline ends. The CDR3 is CASSVGGGIPPLHF. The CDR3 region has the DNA TGTGCCAGCAGCGTAGGAGGGGGAATCCCCCCCCTCCACTTT.